The 27 T cell receptor beta chains presented below share a single source sample, sequenced in a study of T-cell memory formation after mild COVID-19. TCRdb re-analysed the 5' RACE reads in MiXCR, keeping a single row per CDR3 protein. The profile covers approximately 500,000 distinct CDR3 sequences, with more than 20% appearing a single time and roughly an eighth taken by the ten largest. The sample was PBMCs or a T cell subset sorted from them (not recorded which). All receptors come from an adult woman who had mild COVID-19 (a few samples of this study predate the infection). Cell type and time point are not known.

The CDR3 DNA sequence: TGTGCCAGCAGCTTACGGCAGGGGAATTACGAGCAGTACTTC. This codes for CASSLRQGNYEQYF. This chain links TRBV7-9 with TRBJ2-7, with D perhaps TRBD1 (6 bases). The CDR3 is made up of 14 amino acids. Between the trimmed V and J ends, which lost 2 bases and 4 bases, there was a span of 12 bases. CDR1 is SEHNR and CDR2 is FQNEAQ in the germline V gene (reference sequence).

The J gene is TRBJ1-2, the V gene TRBV7-9; TRBD1 is a possible D gene (5 bases). This CDR3 is 13 amino acids long. V dropped 8 bases and J dropped 7 bases, with 17 bases sitting between them. From germline, CDR1 is SEHNR and CDR2 FQNEAQ (reference sequence). CDR3 DNA sequence: TGTGCCAGCTCCAGAGGGGTCGCCGCTGGCTACACCTTC. It encodes CASSRGVAAGYTF.

This clonotype was found a few times. This chain joins TRBV18 and TRBJ1-3; D gene ambiguous. The ends were cut back, 2 bases at V and 3 bases at J, with 2 bases in the middle. The germline CDR1 and CDR2 sequences are KGHSH and LQKENI. The CDR3 is 12 amino acids. This chain's CDR3 is CASSPVGNTIYF. The CDR3 nucleotides are TGTGCCAGCTCACCAGTTGGAAACACCATATATTTT.

This clonotype was seen a few times. J is TRBJ2-4 and V is TRBV11-2; D uncertain. This CDR3 has 13 residues. Germline CDR1 and CDR2: SGHAT and FQNNGV. Between the trimmed V and J ends, which lost 5 bases and 6 bases, there was a span of 11 bases. Here the CDR3 reads CASSLKGANIQYF. The CDR3 DNA sequence: TGTGCCAGCAGCCTAAAGGGCGCAAACATTCAGTACTTC.

The chain uses TRBV4-2 and TRBJ2-1; maybe TRBD2 (5 bases). The CDR3 contains 17 residues. V was pared by 0 bases and J by 2 bases, with 14 bases between. CDR1 and CDR2 (germline): LGHNA, YNFKEQ. The chain's CDR3 is CASSQESSPRPYNEQFF. CDR3 nucleotide sequence: TGTGCCAGCAGCCAAGAGTCTAGCCCGAGACCCTACAATGAGCAGTTCTTC.

This chain connects TRBV7-6 to TRBJ2-3; 12 nucleotides line up with TRBD2. Germline lookup yields CDR1 SGHVS and CDR2 FNYEAQ. V was pared by 5 bases and J by 3 bases, with 6 bases of the junction left unmatched. This CDR3 is built from 16 residues. CDR3: CASSPLAGGRTDTQYF. In nucleotides, the CDR3 is TGTGCCAGCAGCCCACTAGCGGGGGGTCGGACAGATACGCAGTATTTT.

The chain recombines TRBV24-1 with TRBJ2-2; D not resolved. Trimming cost V 4 bases and J 5 bases, with 10 bases left between them. The CDR3 runs to 14 residues. CDR1 KGHDR and CDR2 SFDVKD come from the germline V gene. CDR3 amino acids: CATSDRRNTGELFF. The DNA for the CDR3 is TGTGCCACCAGTGACCGGCGTAATACCGGGGAGCTGTTTTTT.

The DNA for the CDR3 is TGTGCCAGCAGCTCGCACGGGTACGGAAGACTAGCGGGGGCGGCCTACGAGCAGTACTTC. Translated, it gives CASSSHGYGRLAGAAYEQYF. The chain combines TRBV7-2 with TRBJ2-7; 12 bases match TRBD2. Germline V gene data show CDR1 as SGHTA and CDR2 as FQGNSA. J gave up 2 bases and V 4 bases, and 18 bases lay outside the gene matches. The CDR3 is 20 amino acids.

This clonotype was seen only a few times. The rearrangement uses TRBV18 and TRBJ2-1, with D tentatively TRBD2 (5 bases). The V end was cut by 1 base, the J end by 2 bases, with 15 bases between. This CDR3 is 17 amino acids long. Germline assignment: CDR1 KGHSH and CDR2 LQKENI. CDR3 nucleotide sequence: TGTGCCAGCTCACCACGGGGTAGGGAGCTAACCTACAATGAGCAGTTCTTC. Translated, it gives CASSPRGRELTYNEQFF.

This chain links TRBV4-1 with TRBJ2-3; maybe TRBD1 (7 bases). Between the trimmed V and J ends, which lost 2 bases and 4 bases, there was a span of 19 bases. The CDR3 sequence is 17 residues long. CDR1 and CDR2 (germline): MGHRA, YSYEKL. This CDR3 is CASSQSPGGGSADTQYF. CDR3 nucleotide sequence: TGCGCCAGCAGCCAATCCCCCGGAGGGGGCAGCGCAGATACGCAGTATTTT.

The chain combines TRBV5-1 with TRBJ2-1; 7 nucleotides agree with TRBD1. The CDR3 is made up of 13 amino acids. With 4 bases clipped from V and 8 bases from J, the junction kept 6 bases outside the gene matches. Per germline, CDR1 SGHRS and CDR2 YFSETQ. CDR3 sequence: CASSMTQGHEQFF. Here the CDR3 DNA reads TGCGCCAGCAGCATGACACAGGGGCATGAGCAGTTCTTC.

This clonotype was detected a few times. The genes are TRBV12-3 or TRBV12-4 and TRBJ1-5; D gene unclear. V was pared by 4 bases and J by 3 bases, with 4 bases between. This CDR3 is 12 amino acids long. In nucleotides, the CDR3 is TGTGCCAGCAGTTCCTACAATCAGCCCCAGCATTTT. Translation gives CASSSYNQPQHF.

This clonotype was counted only a few times. V and J are TRBV29-1 and TRBJ1-1, with 11 positions matching TRBD1. Looked up from germline, CDR1 is SQVTM and CDR2 is ANQGSEA. The CDR3 sequence is 13 residues long. The junction had 4 bases not matched to a gene; V was cut back by 7 bases and J by 3 bases. DNA for the CDR3: TGCAGCGCCGTGGACAGGGGGCACACTGAAGCTTTCTTT. Residues: CSAVDRGHTEAFF.

The chain recombines TRBV7-9 with TRBJ2-7, with 10 bases identical to TRBD1. Germline values: CDR1 SEHNR, CDR2 FQNEAQ (reference sequence). V gave up 5 bases and J gave up 5 bases; unmatched junction bases: 6. This CDR3 spans 14 amino acids. CDR3: CASSPGTGANEQYF. The CDR3, as DNA: TGTGCCAGCAGCCCCGGGACAGGGGCCAACGAGCAGTACTTC. Full variable domain (missing parts from reference TRBV7-9 and TRBJ2-7): DTGVSQNPRHKITKRGQNVTFRCDPISEHNRLYWYRQTLGQGPEFLTYFQNEAQLEKSRLLSDRFSAERPKGSFSTLEIQRTEQGDSAMYLCASSPGTGANEQYFGPGTRLTVT.

This clonotype was found a few times. V and J are TRBV7-9 and TRBJ2-2; the D gene is possibly TRBD2 (5 bases). This CDR3 is 14 amino acids long. Germline assignment: CDR1 SEHNR and CDR2 FQNEAQ (reference sequence). Between the trimmed V and J ends, which lost 1 base and 6 bases, there was a span of 9 bases. CDR3 sequence (DNA): TGTGCCAGCAGCTTAGGGCGGAGGCCCGGGGAGCTGTTTTTT. It codes for CASSLGRRPGELFF.

Many counts were recorded for this clonotype. The V call is TRBV6-6, the J call TRBJ2-2, with D hard to call. The germline gives CDR1 MNHNY, CDR2 SVGAGI (reference sequence). The ends were cut back, 0 bases at V and 6 bases at J, with 8 bases in the middle. CDR3 length: 14 amino acids. CDR3 sequence reads: CASSYSWGAGELFF. The CDR3, as DNA: TGTGCCAGCAGTTACTCGTGGGGTGCCGGGGAGCTGTTTTTT.

The chain combines TRBV9 with TRBJ1-5; 8 nucleotides line up with TRBD1. V lost 4 bases to trimming and J lost 2 bases; unmatched junction nucleotides: 5. Germline V lookup: CDR1 SGDLS, CDR2 YYNGEE. This CDR3 region has 15 residues. CDR3 sequence (DNA): TGTGCCAGCAGCCTACAGGGGGTCGGCAATCAGCCCCAGCATTTT. As protein: CASSLQGVGNQPQHF.

The J gene is TRBJ1-1, the V gene TRBV7-2, with unresolved D. This CDR3 contains 15 residues. The V and J ends lost 2 bases and 2 bases respectively, with 12 bases between them. Germline V gene data show CDR1 as SGHTA and CDR2 as FQGNSA. The CDR3 protein is CASSLMEFANTEAFF. The CDR3, as DNA: TGTGCCAGCAGCTTAATGGAGTTCGCTAACACTGAAGCTTTCTTT.

The sample holds a few counts of this clonotype. The chain recombines TRBV7-2 with TRBJ2-5; 7 positions agree with TRBD2. Trimming took 1 base from V and 4 from J; bases not matched to a gene: 3. CDR3 length: 14 residues. Germline V gene lookup returns CDR1 SGHTA and CDR2 FQGNSA. In nucleotides, the CDR3 is TGTGCCAGCAGCTTAGGACTAGCCCCAGAGACCCAGTACTTC. Translating it yields CASSLGLAPETQYF. The variable domain in full, with the rest retrieved from reference TRBV7-2 and TRBJ2-5, is GAGVSQSPSNKVTEKGKDVELRCDPISGHTALYWYRQSLGQGLEFLIYFQGNSAPDKSGLPSDRFSAERTGGSVSTLTIQRTQQEDSAVYLCASSLGLAPETQYFGPGTRLLVL.

The chain employs TRBV24-1 and TRBJ2-2; 9 positions agree with TRBD1. The germline gives CDR1 KGHDR, CDR2 SFDVKD. Trimming at V came to 7 bases and at J to 4 bases, leaving 3 bases not matched to a gene. The CDR3 is 14 amino acids. For the CDR3, the DNA is TGTGCCACCAGGGACAGGGGAACCACCGGGGAGCTGTTTTTT. The encoded protein is CATRDRGTTGELFF.

This clonotype was seen only a few times. The chain employs TRBV19 and TRBJ2-7, with a possible D match to TRBD1 (6 bases). This CDR3 has 13 amino acids. Germline V gives CDR1 LNHDA, CDR2 SQIVND (reference sequence). The germline V and J ends were trimmed by 2 bases and 5 bases, with 10 bases remaining between them. In nucleotides, the CDR3 is TGTGCCAGTAGTATACGCAGGGGTGACGAGCAGTACTTC. Protein: CASSIRRGDEQYF.

The chain is built from TRBV7-6 and TRBJ2-5; TRBD2 matches at 7 bases. CDR1 is SGHVS and CDR2 is FNYEAQ in the germline V gene. CDR3 length: 16 residues. V lost 5 bases and J lost 5; bases outside the gene matches: 14. In DNA form, the CDR3 reads TGTGCCAGCAGCCCCGGTGCTGGGGGGGAATGGGAGACCCAGTACTTC. Its translation: CASSPGAGGEWETQYF. Filled out from reference TRBV7-6 and TRBJ2-5, the complete variable domain reads GAGVSQSPRYKVTKRGQDVALRCDPISGHVSLYWYRQALGQGPEFLTYFNYEAQQDKSGLPNDRFSAERPEGSISTLTIQRTEQRDSAMYRCASSPGAGGEWETQYFGPGTRLLVL.

In this sample, this clonotype turned up a few times. The chain carries TRBV6-2 or TRBV6-3 and TRBJ2-7; no firm D call. The CDR3 spans 11 residues. Germline CDR1 and CDR2: MNHEY and SVGEGT. Trimming removed 6 bases from V and 12 bases from J, with 15 bases in between. CDR3 DNA: TGTGCCAGCAGCAACCGGGCCTCGACGTACTTC. Protein: CASSNRASTYF.

This clonotype has only a few counts. This chain connects TRBV7-2 to TRBJ2-1; no clear D gene. The CDR3 runs to 14 residues. Trimming removed 3 bases at V and 7 bases at J, with 13 bases between. Germline V gene sequence: CDR1 SGHTA, CDR2 FQGNSA. The chain's CDR3 is CASSLSAVVNEQFF. The CDR3 nucleotides read TGTGCCAGCAGCTTGTCAGCCGTGGTAAATGAGCAGTTCTTC.

This clonotype was counted a few times. The chain links TRBV11-2 to TRBJ2-3; D is unresolved. V gave up 2 bases and J gave up 6 bases, with 9 bases separating them. Germline assignment: CDR1 SGHAT and CDR2 FQNNGV. The CDR3 loop spans 13 amino acids. For the CDR3, the DNA is TGTGCCAGCAGCTTAAGAATTTACGATACGCAGTATTTT. It is translated as CASSLRIYDTQYF.

This clonotype was seen a few times. The chain employs TRBV7-6 and TRBJ2-5; TRBD1 or TRBD2 may be the D gene (5 bases each). V lost 5 bases and J lost 5, with 18 bases in between. CDR1 is SGHVS and CDR2 is FNYEAQ in the germline V gene. The length of the CDR3 is 15 residues. The CDR3 DNA is TGTGCCAGCAGCCCCCCAGGGACCTCGGGGGAGACCCAGTACTTC. This gives the protein CASSPPGTSGETQYF.

The rearrangement joins TRBV12-3 or TRBV12-4 to TRBJ1-5; possibly TRBD1 for D (6 bases). CDR3 length: 15 residues. Trimming took off 7 bases at V and 3 bases at J, with 16 bases between the two ends. The CDR3 coding sequence is TGTGCCAGCACCCCCCCCGGGACACCCAATCAGCCCCAGCATTTT. As protein: CASTPPGTPNQPQHF.